This entry lists 15 T cell receptor beta chains sequenced from one sample in a study of blood T cell repertoires in COVID-19. TCRdb's table, derived via immunoSEQ multiplex PCR, lists solely in-frame clones and lacks some. Of a few hundred thousand clones listed, 80% to 90% are singletons. The sample comprised PBMCs or T cells enriched from blood (not recorded which). These receptors originate from a woman in her forties with acute COVID-19.

The chain couples TRBV19 to TRBJ2-1; D is ambiguous. Germline CDR1 LNHDA, CDR2 SQIVND (reference sequence). CDR3 length: 13 residues. Trimming removed 4 bases at V and 4 bases at J, with 8 bases between. CDR3 residues: CASSKLIYNEQFF. The CDR3 bases are TGTGCCAGTAGTAAACTTATTTACAATGAGCAGTTCTTC.

Notes on this clone: This CDR3 is also generated by other DNA sequences in the sample. CDR3 DNA sequence: TGTGCCAGCAGTTTACGGGGCGAGCAGTACTTC. It translates to CASSLRGEQYF. The chain recombines TRBV6-5 with TRBJ2-7; possibly TRBD2 for D (5 bases). Germline lookup yields CDR1 MNHEY and CDR2 SVGAGI. The CDR3 is 11 residues long. Trimming pared 4 bases from V and 6 bases from J, leaving 7 bases between.

V and J are TRBV9 and TRBJ2-5; D may be TRBD2 (5 bases). The CDR3 extends over 15 amino acids. V was pared by 0 bases and J by 2 bases, with 11 bases between. Per germline, CDR1 SGDLS and CDR2 YYNGEE. CDR3 nucleotides: TGTGCCAGCAGCGTAGCTACAGCGGAGCAAGAGACCCAGTACTTC. Translated: CASSVATAEQETQYF.

The chain couples TRBV28 to TRBJ2-7, with D uncertain. The CDR3 contains 13 residues. Trimming took 4 bases from V and 3 from J, leaving 10 bases between them. Per the germline V gene, CDR1 is MDHEN and CDR2 is SYDVKM. CDR3 DNA: TGTGCCAGCAGTTCCCCAGTTTACTACGAGCAGTACTTC. Translated, it gives CASSSPVYYEQYF.

The chain has TRBV10-1 and TRBJ1-5, with 8 nucleotides matching TRBD1. This CDR3 comprises 15 residues. V dropped 4 bases and J dropped 6; count of bases not matched to a gene: 8. Germline CDR1 reads WNHNN; CDR2 reads SYGVQD (reference sequence). CDR3 in amino acids: CASSGTQGASQPQHF. The CDR3 bases are TGCGCCAGCAGTGGTACCCAGGGGGCGTCTCAGCCCCAGCATTTT.

This clone occurred a few times. This sequence joins TRBV7-9 and TRBJ2-1; TRBD1 aligns across 7 bases. The CDR3 has 15 amino acids. The germline gives CDR1 SEHNR, CDR2 FQNEAQ (reference sequence). Trimming cost V 3 bases and J 5 bases; bases outside gene matches: 7. CDR3 in DNA: TGTGCCAGCAGCTTGAAACAGGGGCCGAACAATGAGCAGTTCTTC. This translates into CASSLKQGPNNEQFF.

The J gene is TRBJ2-7, the V gene TRBV19; tentatively, D is TRBD1 (7 bases). Germline CDR1 and CDR2: LNHDA and SQIVND (reference sequence). CDR3 size: 15 residues. V dropped 8 bases and J dropped 5 bases, with 22 bases sitting between them. The CDR3 region has the DNA TGTGCCAGTGCCCAGTCAGGGGGGATGTCGGACGAGCAGTACTTC. Translating gives CASAQSGGMSDEQYF.

The gene calls are TRBV7-2 and TRBJ2-7; the D gene is possibly TRBD1 (6 bases). The germline V gene encodes CDR1 SGHTA and CDR2 FQGNSA. Trimming pared 1 base from V and 6 bases from J, leaving 19 bases between. The CDR3 extends over 16 amino acids. The CDR3 bases are TGTGCCAGCAGCTTAGTCGCCGAAACAGGGTCCGGCGAGCAGTACTTC. Translation: CASSLVAETGSGEQYF.

The genes are TRBV29-1 and TRBJ2-1; D unclear. Trimming shortened V by 1 base and J by 6 bases, and 13 bases separated the two germline ends. The germline gives CDR1 SQVTM, CDR2 ANQGSEA. The CDR3 sequence is 14 residues long. The CDR3 sequence: CSVEVLAVGNEQFF. As DNA, the CDR3 is TGCAGCGTTGAAGTGTTAGCAGTCGGCAATGAGCAGTTCTTC.

The chain joins TRBV7-2 to TRBJ2-1; 10 bases line up with TRBD2. This CDR3 contains 17 residues. The germline gives CDR1 SGHTA, CDR2 FQGNSA. The trim removed 2 bases at V and 7 bases at J, leaving 11 bases unmatched. For the CDR3, the DNA is TGTGCCAGCAGCTTAAAAGCTAGCGGGAGCGTAAGGAATGAGCAGTTCTTC. This gives the protein CASSLKASGSVRNEQFF.

V and J are TRBV27 and TRBJ1-2, with 7 bases that match TRBD1. The V gene end was trimmed by 3 bases and the J gene end by 4 bases; junction bases not matched to a gene: 11. Germline CDR1 reads MNHEY; CDR2 reads SMNVEV (reference sequence). The CDR3 sequence is 16 residues long. DNA of the CDR3: TGTGCCAGCAGTTTCCATACCTTAGGGGGCGGCTATGGCTACACCTTC. This sequence encodes CASSFHTLGGGYGYTF.

The V gene is TRBV29-1, the J gene TRBJ1-6; 7 bases map to TRBD1. The germline gives CDR1 SQVTM, CDR2 ANQGSEA. The ends lost 6 bases at V and 5 bases at J; junction bases unmatched: 4. This CDR3 contains 13 residues. The CDR3 reads CSVKTGNNSPLHF. In DNA, the CDR3 is TGCAGCGTCAAGACAGGGAATAATTCACCCCTCCACTTT.

The genes are TRBV10-1 and TRBJ2-4; 7 bases fit TRBD1. The germline V gene has CDR1 WNHNN and CDR2 SYGVQD (reference sequence). J was trimmed by 0 bases and V by 2 bases; bases with no gene match: 4. This CDR3 contains 16 residues. CDR3: CASSEGTAVAKNIQYF. The CDR3 DNA sequence: TGCGCCAGCAGTGAGGGGACAGCCGTAGCCAAAAACATTCAGTACTTC.

J is TRBJ1-2 and V is TRBV29-1; the D is unclear. From germline, CDR1 is SQVTM and CDR2 ANQGSEA. Deletions cut 4 bases from V and 3 bases from J, with 6 bases between. CDR3 length: 11 residues. CDR3 sequence (DNA): TGCAGCGTTGGGAGGGACTATGGCTACACCTTC. Protein product: CSVGRDYGYTF.

J is TRBJ1-2 and V is TRBV9, with D maybe TRBD1 (5 bases). From germline, CDR1 is SGDLS and CDR2 YYNGEE. Trimming left V 4 bases short and J 8 bases short, with 24 bases between. This CDR3 has 16 residues. CDR3 protein: CASSPQPEAWGGGYTF. CDR3 bases: TGTGCCAGCAGCCCCCAGCCTGAGGCGTGGGGCGGAGGCTACACCTTC.